Following are 27 T cell receptor beta chains from one sample sequenced in a study of T cell repertoires in cytomegalovirus infection. TCRdb redid the calling of the reads with MiXCR, one entry per CDR3 protein. The sample carries around 430,000 distinct CDR3 sequences, roughly 43% recorded once. Antigens for these TCRs are unknown. The source material was cultured PBMCs, sampled from culture after CMV antigen stimulation. The receptors stem from a human donor in good health (CMV status not recorded). Some clones in this sample may be carry-over from other donors' samples.

This clonotype has just a few counts. This rearrangement joins TRBV11-3 to TRBJ2-1, with 12 bases that match TRBD2. CDR1 is SGHNT and CDR2 is YENEEA in the germline V gene. This CDR3 comprises 15 residues. Trimming at V came to 5 bases and at J to 10 bases, leaving 9 bases not matched to a gene. The CDR3 DNA is TGTGCCAGCAGCCTGAGGACTAGCGGGATTAGGGAGCAGTTCTTC. Translated, it gives CASSLRTSGIREQFF.

The genes are TRBV7-8 and TRBJ2-7; tentative D call: TRBD2 (5 bases). The length of the CDR3 is 13 residues. CDR1 and CDR2 from the germline V gene are SGHVS and FQNEAQ. Trimming left V 3 bases short and J 2 bases short, with 8 bases between. Here the CDR3 reads CASSFGETYEQYF. Here the CDR3 DNA reads TGTGCCAGCAGCTTTGGGGAGACCTACGAGCAGTACTTC.

The chain uses TRBV6-2 or TRBV6-3 and TRBJ2-2; unclear D gene. Looked up from germline, CDR1 is MNHEY and CDR2 is SVGEGT. The CDR3 runs 14 residues. Between the trimmed V and J ends, which lost 6 bases and 3 bases, there was a span of 11 bases. The CDR3 sequence: CASSSLIDTGELFF. CDR3 DNA: TGTGCCAGCAGCTCCTTAATAGACACCGGGGAGCTGTTTTTT.

The chain uses TRBV11-3 and TRBJ2-3; 12 bases map to TRBD2. The CDR3 is 16 amino acids. Germline V gene sequence: CDR1 SGHNT, CDR2 YENEEA. V was clipped by 4 bases and J by 4 bases; unmatched bases: 6. The CDR3 region has the DNA TGTGCCAGCAGCTCGGGACTAGCGGGCATCTCAGATACGCAGTATTTT. It is translated as CASSSGLAGISDTQYF.

This chain joins TRBV7-2 and TRBJ2-3; TRBD2 aligns across 13 bases. The CDR3 has 18 residues. Per germline, CDR1 SGHTA and CDR2 FQGNSA. J lost 7 bases, V lost 5 bases, and 15 bases had no gene match. The CDR3 nucleotides are TGTGCCAGCAGCACTCGCCGGACTAGCGGGAGTGTGGGCCATACGCAGTATTTT. Protein sequence: CASSTRRTSGSVGHTQYF.

The V call is TRBV29-1, the J call TRBJ2-1, with TRBD2 identical over 12 bases. The CDR3 runs to 14 residues. Per germline, CDR1 SQVTM and CDR2 ANQGSEA. The ends lost 8 bases at V and 7 bases at J; junction bases unmatched: 9. CDR3 sequence (DNA): TGCAGCACAGCTAGCGGGAGGGCCAAGAATGAGCAGTTCTTC. Encoded protein: CSTASGRAKNEQFF.

The table lists this clonotype with a few counts. This sequence joins TRBV6-2 or TRBV6-3 and TRBJ1-1, with D unclear. The V end lost 2 bases, the J end lost 4 bases, and 8 bases lay between the germline ends. The germline V gene has CDR1 MNHEY and CDR2 SVGEGT. The length of the CDR3 is 13 residues. CDR3 protein: CASSYNSGTEAFF. CDR3 DNA sequence: TGTGCCAGCAGTTACAACTCTGGCACTGAAGCTTTCTTT.

The V and J genes are TRBV6-6 and TRBJ1-5, with no clear D. The V end lost 0 bases, the J end lost 7 bases, and 10 bases lay between the germline ends. CDR3 length: 14 amino acids. Looked up from germline, CDR1 is MNHNY and CDR2 is SVGAGI (reference sequence). The CDR3 region is CASSYSSPDQPQHF. In nucleotides, the CDR3 is TGTGCCAGCAGTTACTCGAGTCCGGACCAGCCCCAGCATTTT.

This clonotype has a handful of counts. The chain joins TRBV7-9 to TRBJ2-5; D gene unclear. This CDR3 is built from 14 residues. Germline lookup yields CDR1 SEHNR and CDR2 FQNEAQ (reference sequence). V was cut by 1 base and J by 6 bases, with 12 bases left in between. The CDR3 loop is CASSLVNSIQTQYF. CDR3 DNA: TGTGCCAGCAGCTTAGTCAACAGTATCCAGACCCAGTACTTC. Full variable domain (outside the CDR3, taken from reference TRBV7-9 and TRBJ2-5): DTGVSQNPRHKITKRGQNVTFRCDPISEHNRLYWYRQTLGQGPEFLTYFQNEAQLEKSRLLSDRFSAERPKGSFSTLEIQRTEQGDSAMYLCASSLVNSIQTQYFGPGTRLLVL.

V is TRBV6-1 and J is TRBJ1-3; no clear D gene. V was cut by 6 bases and J by 0 bases, with 9 bases left in between. Germline values: CDR1 MNHNS, CDR2 SASEGT. This CDR3 region has 14 residues. CDR3 nucleotide sequence: TGTGCCAGCAGAGGAGACCGCTCTGGAAACACCATATATTTT. It yields the protein CASRGDRSGNTIYF.

J is TRBJ1-6 and V is TRBV7-2; TRBD1 agrees at 8 bases. The CDR3 runs 16 residues. The germline CDR1 and CDR2 sequences are SGHTA and FQGNSA. V lost 1 base to trimming and J lost 8 bases; unmatched junction nucleotides: 7. This chain's CDR3 is CASSLVTGQGDSPLHF. CDR3 sequence (DNA): TGTGCCAGCAGCTTAGTAACTGGACAGGGTGATTCACCCCTCCACTTT.

On this clonotype: A junction boundary mismatches the germline segment, possibly from a read error. The CDR3 DNA reads as TGCGCCAGCAGCTTGTCCCCTACAGGGAGCGGAGGTACGCAGTATTTT. This sequence encodes CASSLSPTGSGGTQYF. The chain links TRBV13 to TRBJ2-3; D might be TRBD1 (6 bases). From germline, CDR1 is PRHDT and CDR2 FYEKMQ (reference sequence). This CDR3 comprises 16 residues.

This clonotype was seen a few times. This chain links TRBV2 with TRBJ1-1; D is perhaps TRBD1 (6 bases). The germline CDR1 and CDR2 sequences are SNHLY and FYNNEI. V shed 2 bases and J shed 3 bases, with 10 bases lying between them. CDR3 length: 14 amino acids. The CDR3 spells CASSEQGRDTEAFF. CDR3 bases: TGTGCCAGCAGTGAACAGGGGAGGGACACTGAAGCTTTCTTT.

The CDR3 DNA sequence: TGTGCCAGCAGCTCAAGGACAGGGCTCCAAGAGACCCAGTACTTC. Encoded protein: CASSSRTGLQETQYF. The rearrangement joins TRBV7-8 to TRBJ2-5, with TRBD1 matching over 8 bases. The CDR3 runs to 15 residues. Trimming removed 4 bases from V and 1 base from J; junction bases left unmatched: 5. Germline CDR1 is SGHVS and CDR2 is FQNEAQ. The full variable domain, completed using reference TRBV7-8 and TRBJ2-5, is GAGVSQSPRYKVAKRGQDVALRCDPISGHVSLFWYQQALGQGPEFLTYFQNEAQLDKSGLPSDRFFAERPEGSVSTLKIQRTQQEDSAVYLCASSSRTGLQETQYFGPGTRLLVL.

V and J are TRBV7-6 and TRBJ1-6; a weak D match, TRBD1 (6 bases). The V end was cut by 5 bases, the J end by 11 bases, with 22 bases between. Germline V gives CDR1 SGHVS, CDR2 FNYEAQ. The CDR3 loop spans 16 amino acids. The CDR3: CASSTRKDRGRPPLHF. CDR3 in DNA: TGTGCCAGCAGCACCCGAAAGGACAGAGGCAGGCCACCCCTCCACTTT.

Only a few counts were recorded for this clonotype. The rearrangement joins TRBV28 to TRBJ2-1; D perhaps matches TRBD1 (6 bases). V lost 6 bases and J lost 8, with 17 bases in between. Germline V gene sequence: CDR1 MDHEN, CDR2 SYDVKM. The CDR3 loop spans 14 amino acids. For the CDR3, the DNA is TGTGCCAGCAGCCCGGGGACATTTGCCGATGAGCAGTTCTTC. Translation: CASSPGTFADEQFF.

V usage is TRBV12-3 or TRBV12-4 and J usage is TRBJ1-3; D call uncertain. The CDR3 extends over 16 amino acids. Between the trimmed V and J ends, which lost 3 bases and 0 bases, there was a span of 12 bases. CDR3 sequence: CASSLEGGNSGNTIYF. The DNA of the CDR3 is TGTGCCAGCAGTTTGGAGGGCGGAAACTCTGGAAACACCATATATTTT.

This clonotype was counted ten times or more. The chain is built from TRBV7-2 and TRBJ2-3, with 9 bases fitting TRBD2. Per germline, CDR1 SGHTA and CDR2 FQGNSA. J gave up 5 bases and V 5 bases, and 8 bases lay outside the gene matches. This CDR3 comprises 15 residues. This CDR3 reads CASSPGTSSRDTQYF. The CDR3 nucleotides are TGTGCCAGCAGCCCCGGGACTAGCTCAAGAGATACGCAGTATTTT. The variable domain in full, completed from reference TRBV7-2 and TRBJ2-3, reads GAGVSQSPSNKVTEKGKDVELRCDPISGHTALYWYRQSLGQGLEFLIYFQGNSAPDKSGLPSDRFSAERTGGSVSTLTIQRTQQEDSAVYLCASSPGTSSRDTQYFGPGTRLTVL.

The CDR3 DNA reads TGTGCCAGCAGCTTCCTGGGACCTAACACTGAAGCTTTCTTT. Encoded protein: CASSFLGPNTEAFF. This sequence joins TRBV5-4 and TRBJ1-1, with D possibly matching TRBD1 (5 bases). The CDR3 sequence is 14 residues long. Germline CDR1 SGHNT, CDR2 YYREEE (reference sequence). V lost 2 bases and J 2 bases, leaving 10 bases between the germline ends.

The rearrangement joins TRBV4-3 to TRBJ2-1; 7 nucleotides match TRBD2. The CDR3 extends over 13 amino acids. The germline V gene has CDR1 LGHNA and CDR2 YSLEER. The trim removed 0 bases at V and 13 bases at J, leaving 6 bases unmatched. For the CDR3, the DNA is TGCGCCAGCAGCCAAGATAGGGACTATAGTCAGTTCTTC. Translating gives CASSQDRDYSQFF.

This chain connects TRBV6-1 to TRBJ1-3, with D tentatively TRBD1 (6 bases). Germline CDR1 and CDR2: MNHNS and SASEGT. The CDR3 is 15 residues long. The V gene lost 8 bases and the J gene lost 0 bases, with 14 bases spanning the gap. CDR3 amino acids: CASGRDTVSGNTIYF. In nucleotides, the CDR3 is TGTGCCAGCGGCCGGGACACCGTCTCTGGAAACACCATATATTTT.

The chain carries TRBV7-6 and TRBJ1-1; 7 bases align to TRBD1. Germline V gene lookup returns CDR1 SGHVS and CDR2 FNYEAQ. CDR3 length: 14 amino acids. J lost 5 bases, V lost 2 bases, and 5 bases had no gene match. This CDR3 reads CASSLLDRRTEAFF. The CDR3 DNA sequence: TGTGCCAGCAGCTTACTGGACAGGAGGACTGAAGCTTTCTTT.

This chain uses TRBV11-1 with TRBJ2-5; tentative D call: TRBD2 (5 bases). Germline-derived CDR1 and CDR2 are SGHAT and FQDESV (reference sequence). V gave up 8 bases and J gave up 2 bases, with 15 bases separating them. There are 14 residues in the CDR3. The DNA of the CDR3 is TGTGCCAGCGGCCGGCCCGGGAAACAAGAGACCCAGTACTTC. Translating it yields CASGRPGKQETQYF.

The gene calls are TRBV24-1 and TRBJ2-1; no clear D. Germline V gene data show CDR1 as KGHDR and CDR2 as SFDVKD. This CDR3 has 16 amino acids. The V gene lost 4 bases and the J gene lost 0 bases, with 12 bases spanning the gap. CDR3 in amino acids: CATSDYGTGSYNEQFF. In nucleotides, the CDR3 is TGTGCCACCAGTGACTATGGTACGGGCTCCTACAATGAGCAGTTCTTC.

This clonotype was seen a handful of times. The genes are TRBV15 and TRBJ2-1, with 9 bases that match TRBD1. CDR3 length: 18 residues. The J segment lost 5 bases and the V segment lost 2 bases, leaving 13 bases of the junction unmatched. The germline gives CDR1 LNHNV, CDR2 YYDKDF (reference sequence). CDR3 residues: CATSRIYTGTGYHNEQFF. As DNA, the CDR3 is TGTGCCACCAGCAGAATTTATACCGGGACAGGGTACCACAATGAGCAGTTCTTC.

This clonotype was seen a few times. The chain is built from TRBV6-1 and TRBJ2-1; TRBD2 aligns across 11 bases. The CDR3 loop spans 15 amino acids. Losses at the gene ends were 4 bases for V and 3 bases for J; bases not matched to a gene: 2. Per germline, CDR1 MNHNS and CDR2 SASEGT. CDR3 DNA: TGTGCCAGCAGTGTGGGACTAGCGGTCTACAATGAGCAGTTCTTC. Translation: CASSVGLAVYNEQFF.

Worth noting for this clonotype: At one end the junction does not follow the germline gene, possibly because of a read error. The rearrangement joins TRBV4-1 to TRBJ2-4, with a possible D match to TRBD1 (7 bases). Germline V gene data show CDR1 as MGHRA and CDR2 as YSYEKL. The CDR3 covers 19 residues. CDR3 DNA sequence: TGTGCCAGCAGCCAAGATCAAACACCTAGACAGGGTCGGGAGAACATTCAGTACTTC. It translates to CASSQDQTPRQGRENIQYF.